This T cell receptor (beta chain) was documented in a study of T cell responses to AZD1222 COVID-19 vaccine. Germline lookup yields CDR1 LGHNA and CDR2 YNFKEQ. This CDR3 contains 12 residues. V was shortened by 1 base and J by 7 bases, with 7 bases between the two germline ends. To note about this clone: Its matching antigen is unknown. This same CDR3 is encoded by further DNA sequences in the sample.

The study's findings and limits: With dominance at 160-218 and 743-854, vaccine-associated CD4 TCRs spanned spike. Repertoires were obtained only post-peak T cell response. Baseline serostatus was positive in only six AZD1222 recipients.

Some clones are missing from TCRdb's copy, which holds only in-frame ones; the method was immunoSEQ multiplex PCR. This sample yields about 100,000 clones, of which about 90% are seen a single time; more than 15% belongs to the top ten. The sequence derives from an adult in good health. The J gene is TRBJ1-2, the V gene TRBV4-2; no clear D gene. This material consisted of peripheral blood, taken on day 0 of AZD1222 vaccination. The CDR3 protein is CASSQGLSGYTF. The CDR3 DNA sequence: TGTGCCAGCAGCCAAGGGTTATCTGGCTACACCTTC.